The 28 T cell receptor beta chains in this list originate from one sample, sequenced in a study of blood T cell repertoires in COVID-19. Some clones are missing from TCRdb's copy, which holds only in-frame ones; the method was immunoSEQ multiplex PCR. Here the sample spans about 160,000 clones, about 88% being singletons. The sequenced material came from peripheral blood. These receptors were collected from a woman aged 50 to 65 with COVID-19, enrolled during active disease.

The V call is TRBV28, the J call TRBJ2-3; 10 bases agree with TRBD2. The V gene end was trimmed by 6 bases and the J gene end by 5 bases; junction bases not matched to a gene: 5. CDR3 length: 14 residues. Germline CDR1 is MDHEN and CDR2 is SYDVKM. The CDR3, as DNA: TGTGCCAGCAGCTGGAGCGGGGGGGTAGATACGCAGTATTTT. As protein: CASSWSGGVDTQYF.

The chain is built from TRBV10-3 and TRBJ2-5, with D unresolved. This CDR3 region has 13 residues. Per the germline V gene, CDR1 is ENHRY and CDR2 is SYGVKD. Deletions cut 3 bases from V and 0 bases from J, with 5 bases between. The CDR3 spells CAISDLYQETQYF. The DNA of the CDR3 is TGTGCCATCAGTGATCTGTACCAAGAGACCCAGTACTTC.

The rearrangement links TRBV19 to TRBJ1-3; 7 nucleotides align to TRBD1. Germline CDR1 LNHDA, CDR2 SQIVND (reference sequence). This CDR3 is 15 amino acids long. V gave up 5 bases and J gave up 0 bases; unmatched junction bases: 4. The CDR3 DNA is TGTGCCAGTAGTCCCGGGACAGTCTCTGGAAACACCATATATTTT. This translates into CASSPGTVSGNTIYF.

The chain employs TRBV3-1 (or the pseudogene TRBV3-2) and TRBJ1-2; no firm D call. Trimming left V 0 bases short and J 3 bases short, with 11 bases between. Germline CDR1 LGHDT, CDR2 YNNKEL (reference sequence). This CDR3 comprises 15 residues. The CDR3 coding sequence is TGTGCCAGCAGCCAAGATGGCAGGTTGTACTATGGCTACACCTTC. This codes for CASSQDGRLYYGYTF.

CDR3 residues: CATSGARNTGELFF. DNA of the CDR3: TGTGCCACCAGTGGGGCCCGGAACACCGGGGAGCTGTTTTTT. The chain combines TRBV24-1 with TRBJ2-2; D gene ambiguous. This CDR3 spans 14 amino acids. Trimming took off 5 bases at V and 1 base at J, with 7 bases between the two ends. Germline CDR1 reads KGHDR; CDR2 reads SFDVKD.

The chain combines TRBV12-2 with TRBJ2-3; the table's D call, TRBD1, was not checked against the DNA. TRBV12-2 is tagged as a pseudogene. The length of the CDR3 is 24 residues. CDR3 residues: CASRLLCQIRRRRHLGDVADTQYF. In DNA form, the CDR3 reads TGTGCAAGTCGCTTATTGTGTCAAATCCGTCGCAGACGTCACTTAGGGGATGTAGCAGATACGCAGTATTTT.

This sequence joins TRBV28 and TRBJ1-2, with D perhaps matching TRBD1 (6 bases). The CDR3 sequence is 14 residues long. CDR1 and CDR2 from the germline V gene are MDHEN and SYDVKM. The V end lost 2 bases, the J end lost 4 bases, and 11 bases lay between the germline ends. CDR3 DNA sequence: TGTGCCAGCAGTTTACAACAGGGTGGCTATGGCTACACCTTC. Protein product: CASSLQQGGYGYTF.

The CDR3 coding sequence is TGTGCCTGGAGGGCGGGGGCTAGCACAGATACGCAGTATTTT. This encodes CAWRAGASTDTQYF. This chain joins TRBV30 and TRBJ2-3; possibly TRBD2 for D (7 bases). Germline lookup yields CDR1 GTSNPN and CDR2 SVGIG (reference sequence). This CDR3 has 14 amino acids. V was shortened by 3 bases and J by 0 bases, with 10 bases between the two germline ends.

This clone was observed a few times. The CDR3 region has the DNA TGCGCCAGCAGCTTAGGGACTAGCGGGGGGTTGACGGAGACCCAGTACTTC. Translation: CASSLGTSGGLTETQYF. J is TRBJ2-5 and V is TRBV5-1; 15 nucleotides match TRBD2. Germline-derived CDR1 and CDR2 are SGHRS and YFSETQ. The CDR3 totals 17 residues. V lost 2 bases and J lost 5; bases outside the gene matches: 7.

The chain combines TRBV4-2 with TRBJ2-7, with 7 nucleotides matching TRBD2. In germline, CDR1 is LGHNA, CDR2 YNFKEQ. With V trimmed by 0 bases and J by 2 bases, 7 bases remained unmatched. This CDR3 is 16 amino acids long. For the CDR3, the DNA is TGTGCCAGCAGCCAAGAGAATTGGAGCGGGGCCTACGAGCAGTACTTC. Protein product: CASSQENWSGAYEQYF.

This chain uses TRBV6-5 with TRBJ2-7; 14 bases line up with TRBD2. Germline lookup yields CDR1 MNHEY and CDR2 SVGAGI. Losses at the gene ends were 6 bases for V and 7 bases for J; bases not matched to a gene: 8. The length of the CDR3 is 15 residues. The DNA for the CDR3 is TGTGCCAGCAGGAGCGGGACTAGCGGGGGAAGTGAGCAGTACTTC. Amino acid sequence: CASRSGTSGGSEQYF.

This chain's CDR3 is CASSRDRGADTQYF. The CDR3 nucleotides read TGTGCCAGCAGTCGGGACAGGGGTGCAGATACGCAGTATTTT. The chain is built from TRBV27 and TRBJ2-3; TRBD1 agrees at 10 bases. The V segment lost 5 bases and the J segment 4 bases; nucleotides outside the gene matches: 3. This CDR3 is 14 amino acids long. Germline V gives CDR1 MNHEY, CDR2 SMNVEV (reference sequence).

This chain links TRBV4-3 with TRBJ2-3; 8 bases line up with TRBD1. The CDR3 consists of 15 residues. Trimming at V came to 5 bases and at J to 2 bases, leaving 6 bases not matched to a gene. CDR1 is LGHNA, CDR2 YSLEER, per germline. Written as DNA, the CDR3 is TGCGCCAGCAGCGCGGAGACAGGGGTCACAGATACGCAGTATTTT. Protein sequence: CASSAETGVTDTQYF.

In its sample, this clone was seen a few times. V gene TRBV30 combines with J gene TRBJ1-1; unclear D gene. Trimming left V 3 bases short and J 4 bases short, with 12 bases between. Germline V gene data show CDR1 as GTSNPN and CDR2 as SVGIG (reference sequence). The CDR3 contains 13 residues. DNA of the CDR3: TGTGCCTGGAGAAAACTTGAGAGCACTGAAGCTTTCTTT. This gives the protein CAWRKLESTEAFF.

The DNA for the CDR3 is TGTGCCAGCAGTTTTAAGATGACAGGGAATACCTACGAGCAGTACTTC. Its translation: CASSFKMTGNTYEQYF. The chain employs TRBV27 and TRBJ2-7; the match to TRBD1 covers 7 bases. Trimming removed 3 bases from V and 2 bases from J; junction bases left unmatched: 10. Looked up from germline, CDR1 is MNHEY and CDR2 is SMNVEV (reference sequence). This CDR3 comprises 16 residues.

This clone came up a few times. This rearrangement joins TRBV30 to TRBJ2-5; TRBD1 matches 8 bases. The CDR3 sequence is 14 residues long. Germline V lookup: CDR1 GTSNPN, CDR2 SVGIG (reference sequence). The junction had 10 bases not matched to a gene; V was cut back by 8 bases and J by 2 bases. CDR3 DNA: TGTGCCCGACAGGGGATTGGCCTTCAAGAGACCCAGTACTTC. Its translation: CARQGIGLQETQYF.

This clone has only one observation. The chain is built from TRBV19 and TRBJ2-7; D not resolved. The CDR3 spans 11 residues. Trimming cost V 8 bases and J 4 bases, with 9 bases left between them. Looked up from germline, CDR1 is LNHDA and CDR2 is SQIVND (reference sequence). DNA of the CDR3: TGTGCCAGTTCACAGAATTACGAGCAGTACTTC. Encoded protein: CASSQNYEQYF.

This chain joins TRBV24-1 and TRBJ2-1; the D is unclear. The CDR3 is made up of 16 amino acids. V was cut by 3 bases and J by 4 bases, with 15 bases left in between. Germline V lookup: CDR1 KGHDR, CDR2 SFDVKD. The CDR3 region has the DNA TGTGCCACCAGTGATGACAATGCGAATACTTACAATGAGCAGTTCTTC. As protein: CATSDDNANTYNEQFF.

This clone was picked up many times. CDR3 in DNA: TGTGTCAGAAGCCCAGCGAACGACGGAAAGGACAGGGGTTATCATGAGACCCAGTACTTC. This gives the protein CVRSPANDGKDRGYHETQYF. The gene calls are TRBV7-5 and TRBJ2-5; the D call of TRBD1 is as the table states it, not checked on the DNA. TRBV7-5 is classified as a pseudogene. CDR3 length equals 20 residues.

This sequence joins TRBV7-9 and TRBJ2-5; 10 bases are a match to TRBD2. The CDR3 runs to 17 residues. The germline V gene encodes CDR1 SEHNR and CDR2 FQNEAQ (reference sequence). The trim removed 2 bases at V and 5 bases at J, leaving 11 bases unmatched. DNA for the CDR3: TGTGCCAGCAGCTTATCTATCCTACCGGGACTAGCGGAGACCCAGTACTTC. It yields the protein CASSLSILPGLAETQYF. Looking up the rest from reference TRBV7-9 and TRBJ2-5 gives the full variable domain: DTGVSQNPRHKITKRGQNVTFRCDPISEHNRLYWYRQTLGQGPEFLTYFQNEAQLEKSRLLSDRFSAERPKGSFSTLEIQRTEQGDSAMYLCASSLSILPGLAETQYFGPGTRLLVL.

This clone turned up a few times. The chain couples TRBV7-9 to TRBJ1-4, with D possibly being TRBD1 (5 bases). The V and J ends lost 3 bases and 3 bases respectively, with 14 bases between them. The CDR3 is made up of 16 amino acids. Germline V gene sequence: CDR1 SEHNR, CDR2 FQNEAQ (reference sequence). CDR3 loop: CASSLDGGLANEKLFF. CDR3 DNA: TGTGCCAGCAGCTTGGACGGGGGACTGGCTAATGAAAAACTGTTTTTT.

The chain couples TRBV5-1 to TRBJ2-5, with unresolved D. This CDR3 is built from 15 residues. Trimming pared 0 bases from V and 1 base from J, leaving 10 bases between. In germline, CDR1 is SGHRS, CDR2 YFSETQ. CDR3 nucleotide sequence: TGCGCCAGCAGCTTGGCCGGTCAAACCCAAGAGACCCAGTACTTC. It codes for CASSLAGQTQETQYF.

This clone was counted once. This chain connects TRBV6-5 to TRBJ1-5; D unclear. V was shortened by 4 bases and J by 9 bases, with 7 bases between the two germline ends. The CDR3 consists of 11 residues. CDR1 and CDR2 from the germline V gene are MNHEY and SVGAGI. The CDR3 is CASSSSRPQHF. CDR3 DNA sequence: TGTGCCAGCAGTTCCTCCCGGCCCCAGCATTTT.

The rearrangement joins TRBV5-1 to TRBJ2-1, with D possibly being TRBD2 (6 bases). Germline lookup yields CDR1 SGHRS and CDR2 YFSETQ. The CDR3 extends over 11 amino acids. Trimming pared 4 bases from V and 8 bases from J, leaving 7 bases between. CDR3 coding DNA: TGCGCCAGCAGCGGAGGGTATGAGCAGTTCTTC. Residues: CASSGGYEQFF.

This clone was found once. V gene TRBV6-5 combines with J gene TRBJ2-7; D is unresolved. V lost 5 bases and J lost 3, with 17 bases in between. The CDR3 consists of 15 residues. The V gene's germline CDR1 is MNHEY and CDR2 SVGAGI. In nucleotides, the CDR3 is TGTGCCAGCAGTCCCCCGACGTCCGGGTACTACGAGCAGTACTTC. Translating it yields CASSPPTSGYYEQYF.

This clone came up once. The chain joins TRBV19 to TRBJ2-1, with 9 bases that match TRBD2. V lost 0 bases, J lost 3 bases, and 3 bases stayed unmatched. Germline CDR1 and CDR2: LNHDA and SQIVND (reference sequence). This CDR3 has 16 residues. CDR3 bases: TGTGCCAGTAGTATAGAGGGACTAGCTTACTACAATGAGCAGTTCTTC. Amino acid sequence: CASSIEGLAYYNEQFF.

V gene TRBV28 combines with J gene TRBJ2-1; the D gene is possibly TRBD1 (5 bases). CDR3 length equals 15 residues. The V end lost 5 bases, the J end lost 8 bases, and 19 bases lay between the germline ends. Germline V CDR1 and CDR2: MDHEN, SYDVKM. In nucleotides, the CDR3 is TGTGCCAGCAGTGGGTCGAGTCAGGGCATGGATGAGCAGTTCTTC. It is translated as CASSGSSQGMDEQFF.

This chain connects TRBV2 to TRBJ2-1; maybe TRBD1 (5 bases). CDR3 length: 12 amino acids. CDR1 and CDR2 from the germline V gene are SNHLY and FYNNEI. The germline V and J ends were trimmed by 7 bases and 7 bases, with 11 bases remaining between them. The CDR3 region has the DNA TGTGCCAGCAACCGCAGGGTGAATGAGCAGTTCTTC. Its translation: CASNRRVNEQFF.